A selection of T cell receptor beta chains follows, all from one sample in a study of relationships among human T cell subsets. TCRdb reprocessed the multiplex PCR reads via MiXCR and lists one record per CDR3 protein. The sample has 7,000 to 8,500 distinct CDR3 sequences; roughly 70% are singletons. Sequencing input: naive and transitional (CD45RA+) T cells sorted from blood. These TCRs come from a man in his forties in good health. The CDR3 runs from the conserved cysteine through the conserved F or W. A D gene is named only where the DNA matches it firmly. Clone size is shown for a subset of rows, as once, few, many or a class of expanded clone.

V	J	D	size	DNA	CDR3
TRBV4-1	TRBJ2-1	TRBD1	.	TGCGCCAGCAGCCCCGGGACAGGGAACAATGAGCAGTTCTTC	CASSPGTGNNEQFF
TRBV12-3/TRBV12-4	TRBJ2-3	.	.	TGTGCCAGCAGTTTACTAGCCTTAGATACGCAGTATTTT	CASSLLALDTQYF
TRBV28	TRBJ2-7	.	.	TGTGCCAGCACTCGTCTCTACGAGCAGTACTTC	CASTRLYEQYF
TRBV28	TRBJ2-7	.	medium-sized	TGTGCCAGCAGTCAACTAGTGCAGAAGCAGTACTTC	CASSQLVQKQYF
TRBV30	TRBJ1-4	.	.	TGTGCCTGGAGTGTACAAGATACGTTGTTTTTT	CAWSVQDTLFF
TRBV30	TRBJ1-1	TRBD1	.	TGTGCCTGGAGTGCGGGCAGGGGGCGAACTGAAGCTTTCTTT	CAWSAGRGRTEAFF
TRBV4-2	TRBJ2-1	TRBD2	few	TGTGCCAGCAGCCAAGATCCACTAGCGGGCTACAATGAGCAGTTCTTC	CASSQDPLAGYNEQFF
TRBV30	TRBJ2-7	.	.	TGTGCCCTGGGGGGAACGATTAACGAGCAGTACTTC	CALGGTINEQYF
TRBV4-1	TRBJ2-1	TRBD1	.	TGCGCCAGCAGCCACCCGGACAGGGGGCGCCCCAATGAGCAGTTCTTC	CASSHPDRGRPNEQFF
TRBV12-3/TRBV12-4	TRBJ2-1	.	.	TGTGCCAGCAGCTACCTTAAGAACAATGAGCAGTTCTTC	CASSYLKNNEQFF
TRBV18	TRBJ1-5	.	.	TGTGCCAGCTCTGCCTCTCGGACGCCTACCCATCAGCCCCAGCATTTT	CASSASRTPTHQPQHF
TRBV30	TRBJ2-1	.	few	TGTGCCTGGAGTGTACTGGCAGGTGAGCAGTTCTTC	CAWSVLAGEQFF
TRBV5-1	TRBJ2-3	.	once	TGCGCCAGCAGCTTGGGGGGATCGGGTGGCACAGATACGCAGTATTTT	CASSLGGSGGTDTQYF
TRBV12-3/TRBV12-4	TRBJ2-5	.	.	TGTGCCAGCAGTTTCCCGGGGATAGAGACCCAGTACTTC	CASSFPGIETQYF
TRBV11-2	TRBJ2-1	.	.	TGTGCCAGCAGCTCCCCCGGGCAGGGGAAATCCTACAATGAGCAGTTCTTC	CASSSPGQGKSYNEQFF
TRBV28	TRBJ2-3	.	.	TGTGCCAGCTGCCCTTTTGGCACAGATACGCAGTATTTT	CASCPFGTDTQYF
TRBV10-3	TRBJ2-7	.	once	TGTGCCATCAGGCCGGGTGGCGACGAGCAGTACTTC	CAIRPGGDEQYF
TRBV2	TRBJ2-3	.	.	TGTGCCGTCTGGAGCCCCAGAACAGATACGCAGTATTTT	CAVWSPRTDTQYF
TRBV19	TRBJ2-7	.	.	TGTGCCACCGAATCGGGGGTTTCCGACGAGCAGTACTTC	CATESGVSDEQYF
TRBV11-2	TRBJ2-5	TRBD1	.	TGTGCCAGCAGGGGGACAGAAGAGACCCAGTACTTC	CASRGTEETQYF
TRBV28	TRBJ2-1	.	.	TGTGCCAGCTGGGACACCTACAATGAGCAGTTCTTC	CASWDTYNEQFF
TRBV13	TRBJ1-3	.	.	TGTGCCAGCAGCTTCGGGAACTCTGGAAACACCATATATTTT	CASSFGNSGNTIYF
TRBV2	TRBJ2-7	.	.	TGTGCCAGCATTCGGGTCCCCTACGAGCAGTACTTC	CASIRVPYEQYF
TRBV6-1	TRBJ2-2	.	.	TGTGCCAGCGACGGACAGTTAAACACCGGGGAGCTGTTTTTT	CASDGQLNTGELFF
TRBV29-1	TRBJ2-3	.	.	TGCAGCGCCCGGGCAATTGCGCAGTATTTT	CSARAIAQYF
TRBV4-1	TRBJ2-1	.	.	TGCGCCAGCAGTGGTGGGGACTGGGAGTACAATGAGCAGTTCTTC	CASSGGDWEYNEQFF
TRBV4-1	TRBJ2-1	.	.	TGCGCCAGCAGCCAAGGGGAGAGGGGCAGTGAGGGGATCTTC	CASSQGERGSEGIF
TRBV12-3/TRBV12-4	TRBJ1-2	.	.	TGTGCCAGCAGTTTGCCCGGGTACTATGGCTACACCTTC	CASSLPGYYGYTF
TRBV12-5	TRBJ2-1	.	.	TGTGCTAGTGGATCGCTCTCCTACAATGAGCAGTTCTTC	CASGSLSYNEQFF
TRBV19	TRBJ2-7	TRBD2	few	TGTGCCAGTAGTCCGGGAGGCCCGTCCTACGAGCAGTACTTC	CASSPGGPSYEQYF
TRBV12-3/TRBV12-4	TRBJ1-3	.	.	TGTGCCAGCAGTTCGGGACACCAACTCTCTGGAAACACCATATATTTT	CASSSGHQLSGNTIYF
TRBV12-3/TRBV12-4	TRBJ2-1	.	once	TGTGCCAGCAGTTTCTCCAGGCATGAGCAGTTCTTC	CASSFSRHEQFF
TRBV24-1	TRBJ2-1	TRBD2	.	TGTGCCACCAGTGACTCTAGCGGGAGGCTTTACAATGAGCAGTTCTTC	CATSDSSGRLYNEQFF
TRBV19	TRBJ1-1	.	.	TGTGCCAGTAGTGAGGGGGAAACTGAAGCTTTCTTT	CASSEGETEAFF
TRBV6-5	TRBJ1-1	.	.	TGTGCCAGCAGCTCATACCAGGGTAACACTGAAGCTTTCTTT	CASSSYQGNTEAFF
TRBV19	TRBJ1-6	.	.	TGTGCCAGTAGTCGGGACATCTTAAATTCACCCCTCCACTTT	CASSRDILNSPLHF
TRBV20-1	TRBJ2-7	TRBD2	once	TGCAGTGCTAGACCAAACAAAGGGCCTAGCGGGACCTACGAGCAGTACTTC	CSARPNKGPSGTYEQYF
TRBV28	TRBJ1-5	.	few	TGTGCCAGCAGTAGGGCCGATCAGCCCCAGCATTTT	CASSRADQPQHF
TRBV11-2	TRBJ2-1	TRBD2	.	TGTGCCAGCGGCCGAACTAGCGGGAGGTCCTACAATGAGCAGTTCTTC	CASGRTSGRSYNEQFF
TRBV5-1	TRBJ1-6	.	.	TGCGCCAGCAGGGGCCTGTATAATTCACCCCTCCACTTT	CASRGLYNSPLHF
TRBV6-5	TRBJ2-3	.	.	TGTGCCAGCAGCCTAAACGGGGGCACAGATACGCAGTATTTT	CASSLNGGTDTQYF
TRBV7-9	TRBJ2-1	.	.	TGTGCCAGCACCCTCGGGTCAGACAATGAGCAGTTCTTC	CASTLGSDNEQFF
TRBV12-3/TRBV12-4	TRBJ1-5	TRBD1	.	TGTGCCAGCAGTCAGGACAGGGGTGCGCCCCAGCATTTT	CASSQDRGAPQHF
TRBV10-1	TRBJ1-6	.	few	TGCGCCATCTCTCAGGGCTGGGATTCACCCCTCCACTTT	CAISQGWDSPLHF
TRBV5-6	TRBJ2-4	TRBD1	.	TGTGCCAGCAGCTACAGGACAGGGGGGAGGGACATTCAGTACTTC	CASSYRTGGRDIQYF
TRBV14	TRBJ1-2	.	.	TGTGCCAGCAGCCAAGATATCGGAGGCTATGGCTACACCTTC	CASSQDIGGYGYTF
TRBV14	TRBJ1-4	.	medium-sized	TGTGCCAGCAGCCAAGAACGGGGCGGGGGTGAAAAACTGTTTTTT	CASSQERGGGEKLFF
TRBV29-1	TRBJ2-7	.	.	TGCAGCGTCCGTACAGGGTCCTACGAGCAGTACTTC	CSVRTGSYEQYF
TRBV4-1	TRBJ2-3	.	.	TGCGCCAGCAGCCCCCCAGGGTCAGATACGCAGTATTTT	CASSPPGSDTQYF
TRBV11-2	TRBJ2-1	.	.	TGTGCCAGCAGCTTAGCGGAAAATGAGCAGTTCTTC	CASSLAENEQFF
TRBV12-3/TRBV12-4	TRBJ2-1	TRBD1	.	TGTGCCAGCAGTTTCAACAGGGGAGACAATGAGCAGTTCTTC	CASSFNRGDNEQFF
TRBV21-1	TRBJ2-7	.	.	TGTGCCAGCAGCAAAGTTCCCGGGACTCACTACGAGCAGTACTTC	CASSKVPGTHYEQYF
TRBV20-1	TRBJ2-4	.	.	TGCAGTGCTAGTGGGGCGGGGTTGGAGAACATTCAGTACTTC	CSASGAGLENIQYF
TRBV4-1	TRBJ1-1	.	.	TGCGCCAGCAGCACCGGACGCTACACTGAAGCTTTCTTT	CASSTGRYTEAFF
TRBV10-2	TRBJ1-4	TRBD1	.	TGCGCCAGCAGTGGAAATACAGGGGGTAATGAAAAACTGTTTTTT	CASSGNTGGNEKLFF